A single T cell receptor (beta chain) is shown here with its context. These data belong to a study of T cell responses to AZD1222 COVID-19 vaccine. Clones were sequenced by immunoSEQ multiplex PCR, and TCRdb holds only the in-frame ones, with some missing. Of 150,000 or so clones in the sample, nearly 90% were seen once. The germline gives CDR1 LGHDT, CDR2 YNNKEL (reference sequence). The V gene lost 1 base and the J gene lost 4 bases, with 10 bases spanning the gap. The CDR3 length is 14 residues. The specimen was peripheral blood, collected on day 0 of AZD1222 vaccination. V is TRBV3-1 (or the pseudogene TRBV3-2) and J is TRBJ1-2; D not resolved. This clonotype was sampled from an adult in good health. CDR3 DNA: TGTGCCAGCAGCCAAGCGGGCGGCTCCTATGGCTACACCTTC. Its translation is CASSQAGGSYGYTF.